This TCR beta chain came from a study of control samples from healthy donors and cancer patients. The CDR3 extends over 13 amino acids. The method was immunoSEQ multiplex PCR; TCRdb's version includes in-frame clones alone and lacks a portion of them. The table includes approximately 130,000 clones, approximately 89% detected once. The sequenced material came from blood. This TCR derives from a man in his 60s in good health. The chain links TRBV21-1 to TRBJ2-3; the DNA was not used to check the table's D call, TRBD2. TRBV21-1 is reported as a pseudogene. CDR3 sequence: CASSKTSTDTQYF. Here the CDR3 DNA reads TGTGCCAGCAGCAAGACTAGCACAGATACGCAGTATTTT.